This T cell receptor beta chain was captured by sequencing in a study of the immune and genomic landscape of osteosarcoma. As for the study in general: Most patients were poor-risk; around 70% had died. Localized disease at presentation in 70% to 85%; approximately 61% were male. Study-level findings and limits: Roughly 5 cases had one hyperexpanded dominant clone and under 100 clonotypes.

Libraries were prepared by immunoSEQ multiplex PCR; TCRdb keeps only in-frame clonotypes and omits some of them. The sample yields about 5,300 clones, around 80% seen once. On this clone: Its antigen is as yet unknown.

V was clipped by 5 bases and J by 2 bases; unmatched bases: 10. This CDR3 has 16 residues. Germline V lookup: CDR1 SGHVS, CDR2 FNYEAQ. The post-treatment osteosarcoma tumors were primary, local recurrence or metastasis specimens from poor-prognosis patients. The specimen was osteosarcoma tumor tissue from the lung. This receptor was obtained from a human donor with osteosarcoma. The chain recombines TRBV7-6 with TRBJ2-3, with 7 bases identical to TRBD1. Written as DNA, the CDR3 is TGTGCCAGCAGCCCTAGGCCGGGACAGACCACAGATACGCAGTATTTT. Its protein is CASSPRPGQTTDTQYF.